This T cell receptor beta chain was captured in a study of T cells in Graves' hyperthyroidism and ophthalmopathy. V was trimmed by 10 bases and J by 4 bases, leaving 10 bases between them. The CDR3 consists of 11 residues. Germline assignment: CDR1 MNHNS and CDR2 SASEGT. In this sample, this clonotype turned up a few times. TCR beta CDR3 regions were amplified from RNA. The study used the HTBI primer set for a first-round RT-PCR of the TCR CDR3. Via MiXCR, TCRdb re-called the multiplex PCR reads, giving one row per CDR3 protein. The sample records approximately 690,000 distinct CDR3 sequences, about 14% being singletons.

This receptor was taken from a woman between 45 and 65 years old with Graves' ophthalmopathy. Sequencing was carried out using blood. The chain uses TRBV6-1 and TRBJ1-2, with D possibly being TRBD1 (5 bases). For the CDR3, the DNA is TGTGCCACCTTGGGGCTCTATGGCTACACCTTC. Translation: CATLGLYGYTF.